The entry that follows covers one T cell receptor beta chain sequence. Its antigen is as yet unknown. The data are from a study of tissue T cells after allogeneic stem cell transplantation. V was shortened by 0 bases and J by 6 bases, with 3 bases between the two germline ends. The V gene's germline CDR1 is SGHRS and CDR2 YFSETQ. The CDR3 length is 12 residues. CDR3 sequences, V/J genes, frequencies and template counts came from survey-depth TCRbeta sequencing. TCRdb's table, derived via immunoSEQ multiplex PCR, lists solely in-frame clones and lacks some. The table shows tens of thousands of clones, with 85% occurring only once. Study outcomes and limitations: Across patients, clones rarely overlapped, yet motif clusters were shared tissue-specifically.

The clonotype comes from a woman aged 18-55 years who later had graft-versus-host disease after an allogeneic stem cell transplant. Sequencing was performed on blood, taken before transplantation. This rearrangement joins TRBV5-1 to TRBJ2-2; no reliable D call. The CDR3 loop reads CASSLEAGELFF. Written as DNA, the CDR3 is TGCGCCAGCAGCTTGGAGGCCGGGGAGCTGTTTTTT.